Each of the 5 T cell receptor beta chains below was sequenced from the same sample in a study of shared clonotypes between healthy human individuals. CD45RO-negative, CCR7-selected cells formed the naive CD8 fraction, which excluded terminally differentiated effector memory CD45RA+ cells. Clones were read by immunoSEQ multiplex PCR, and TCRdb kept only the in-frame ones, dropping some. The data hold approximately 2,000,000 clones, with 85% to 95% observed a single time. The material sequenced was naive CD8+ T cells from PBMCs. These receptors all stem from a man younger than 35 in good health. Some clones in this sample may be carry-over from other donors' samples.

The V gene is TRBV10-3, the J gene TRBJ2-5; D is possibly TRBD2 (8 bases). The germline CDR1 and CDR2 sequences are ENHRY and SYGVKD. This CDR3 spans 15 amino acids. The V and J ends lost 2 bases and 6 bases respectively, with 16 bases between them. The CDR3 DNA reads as TGTGCCATCAGTGAGCCCCGGGAGGGGGCGAAGACCCAGTACTTC. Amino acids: CAISEPREGAKTQYF.

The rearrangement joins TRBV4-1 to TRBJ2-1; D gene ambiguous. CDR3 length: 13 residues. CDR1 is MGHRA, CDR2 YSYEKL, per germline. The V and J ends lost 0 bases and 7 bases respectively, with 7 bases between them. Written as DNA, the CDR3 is TGCGCCAGCAGCCAAGACCCTAAAAATGAGCAGTTCTTC. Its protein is CASSQDPKNEQFF.

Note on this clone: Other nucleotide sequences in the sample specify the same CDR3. CDR3 in amino acids: CASSWTSASTDTQYF. DNA for the CDR3: TGTGCCAGCAGTTGGACATCAGCTAGCACAGATACGCAGTATTTT. The chain combines TRBV27 with TRBJ2-3; D perhaps matches TRBD1 (5 bases). This CDR3 is 15 amino acids long. Germline loops: CDR1 MNHEY, CDR2 SMNVEV (reference sequence). Trimming cost V 4 bases and J 0 bases, with 11 bases left between them.

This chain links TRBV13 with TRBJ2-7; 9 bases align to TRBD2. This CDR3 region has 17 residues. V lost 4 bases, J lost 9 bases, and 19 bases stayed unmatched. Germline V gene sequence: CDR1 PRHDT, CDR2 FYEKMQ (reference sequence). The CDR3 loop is CASSSLAGDLLLPGQYF. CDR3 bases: TGTGCCAGCAGCTCTTTAGCGGGGGATCTCCTCCTCCCTGGGCAGTACTTC.

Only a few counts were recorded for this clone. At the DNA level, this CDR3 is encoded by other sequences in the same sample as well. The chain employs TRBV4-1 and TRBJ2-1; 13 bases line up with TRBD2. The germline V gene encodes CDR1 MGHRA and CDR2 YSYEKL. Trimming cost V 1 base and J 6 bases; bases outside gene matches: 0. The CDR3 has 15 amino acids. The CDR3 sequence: CASSQGLAGGNEQFF. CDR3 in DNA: TGCGCCAGCAGCCAAGGACTAGCGGGAGGCAATGAGCAGTTCTTC.